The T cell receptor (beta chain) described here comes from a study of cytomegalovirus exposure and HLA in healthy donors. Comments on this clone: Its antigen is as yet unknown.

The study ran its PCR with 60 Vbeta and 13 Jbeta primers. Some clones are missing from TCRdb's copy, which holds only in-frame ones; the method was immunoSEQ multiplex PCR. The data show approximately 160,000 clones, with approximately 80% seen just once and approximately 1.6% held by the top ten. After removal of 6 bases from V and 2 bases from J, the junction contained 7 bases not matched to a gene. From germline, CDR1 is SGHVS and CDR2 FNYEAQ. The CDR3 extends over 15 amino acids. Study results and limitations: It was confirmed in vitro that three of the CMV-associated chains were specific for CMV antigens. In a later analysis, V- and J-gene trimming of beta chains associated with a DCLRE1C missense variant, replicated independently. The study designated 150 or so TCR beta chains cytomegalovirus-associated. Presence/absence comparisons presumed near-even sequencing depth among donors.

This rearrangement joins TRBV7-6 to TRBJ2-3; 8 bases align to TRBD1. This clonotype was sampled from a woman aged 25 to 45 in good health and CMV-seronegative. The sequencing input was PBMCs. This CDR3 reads CASRMTGENTDTQYF. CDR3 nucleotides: TGTGCCAGCAGGATGACAGGGGAGAACACAGATACGCAGTATTTT.